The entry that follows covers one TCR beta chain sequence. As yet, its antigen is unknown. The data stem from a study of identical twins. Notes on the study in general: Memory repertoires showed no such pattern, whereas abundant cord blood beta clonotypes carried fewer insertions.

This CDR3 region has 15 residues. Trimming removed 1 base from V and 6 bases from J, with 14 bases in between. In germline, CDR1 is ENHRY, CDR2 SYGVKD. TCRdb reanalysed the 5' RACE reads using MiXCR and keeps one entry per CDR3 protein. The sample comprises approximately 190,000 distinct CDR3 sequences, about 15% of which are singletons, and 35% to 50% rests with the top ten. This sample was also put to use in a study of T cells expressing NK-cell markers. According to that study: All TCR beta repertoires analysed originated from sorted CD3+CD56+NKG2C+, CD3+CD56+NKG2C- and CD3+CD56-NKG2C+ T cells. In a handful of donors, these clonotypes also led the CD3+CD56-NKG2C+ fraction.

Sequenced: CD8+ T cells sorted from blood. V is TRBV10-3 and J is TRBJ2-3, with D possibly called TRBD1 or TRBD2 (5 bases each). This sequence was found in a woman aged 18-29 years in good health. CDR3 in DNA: TGTGCCATCAGTGAGTTCGGGGAAGAGGGGGATACGCAGTATTTT. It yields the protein CAISEFGEEGDTQYF.